These T cell receptor beta chains were read from a single sample in a study of type 1 regulatory T cells. Their target antigens are unknown. TCRdb reprocessed the reads with MiXCR, giving one entry per CDR3 protein. The sample holds 60,000 to 70,000 distinct CDR3 sequences, approximately 50% seen once. Sequencing was carried out using cultured non-Tr1 T cells, either the whole culture or a sorted T cell fraction (not recorded which). These receptors were taken from a human donor in good health. Both conserved end residues are trimmed from each CDR3. The D gene is left open where the match is weak. Some rows have no size entry. The others give once, few or many, or a class for an expanded clone.

j_call,v_call,d_call,cdr3_length,clone_size,cdr3_aa
TRBJ2-7,TRBV5-1,TRBD2,14,NA,ASSLGSSGQTYEQY
TRBJ2-3,TRBV5-1,NA,14,NA,ASSLRGLVGTDTQY
TRBJ2-7,TRBV20-1,TRBD2,12,NA,SATGTSSFGEQY
TRBJ1-4,TRBV2,NA,12,NA,ASKGVSTNEKLF
TRBJ2-2,TRBV7-3,NA,12,NA,ASSPGRTTGELF
TRBJ1-1,TRBV7-9,NA,12,few,ASSFQGDLAEAF
TRBJ2-7,TRBV7-8,TRBD2,13,few,ASSLQLAGSYEQY
TRBJ2-7,TRBV7-8,TRBD1,10,NA,ASSLTGDEQY
TRBJ1-2,TRBV5-5,TRBD1,14,few,ASSPGRGQGGYGYT
TRBJ2-5,TRBV27,NA,10,few,ASSRRGETQY
TRBJ2-5,TRBV5-1,TRBD1,13,NA,ASIIPRQGQETQY
TRBJ2-5,TRBV7-9,TRBD1,14,NA,ASSLGGTGGFGTQY
TRBJ2-7,TRBV5-1,TRBD1,14,NA,ASSFRGRGCSYEQY
TRBJ2-5,TRBV5-6,TRBD2,14,NA,ASSSLAGGPGETQY
TRBJ2-1,TRBV3-1,NA,10,NA,ASNPQENEQF
TRBJ2-3,TRBV6-2/TRBV6-3,TRBD1,15,NA,ASSYLQGRRSADTQY
TRBJ1-2,TRBV5-1,NA,12,NA,ASSLDRPNYGYT
TRBJ1-6,TRBV7-9,NA,10,NA,ASSSASSPLH
TRBJ2-3,TRBV20-1,NA,15,NA,SARGLLVPGRTDTQY
TRBJ2-7,TRBV20-1,TRBD1,11,once,SAYRQGAYEQY
TRBJ2-2,TRBV4-1,TRBD1,12,NA,ASSDRGNTGELF
TRBJ1-4,TRBV12-3/TRBV12-4,TRBD1,13,NA,ASTPTGGGGEKLF
TRBJ1-2,TRBV6-1,TRBD1,11,NA,ASRRDRDYGYT
TRBJ2-7,TRBV28,NA,9,NA,ATNGNFEQY
TRBJ2-5,TRBV12-3/TRBV12-4,NA,12,NA,ASSTRHGEETQY
TRBJ1-2,TRBV29-1,NA,12,once,SVPNIRGSDGYT
TRBJ1-6,TRBV7-2,NA,13,NA,ASSSRDPINSPLH
TRBJ2-3,TRBV20-1,NA,13,few,SARSVRQEADTQY
TRBJ1-2,TRBV15,TRBD1,12,NA,AASRGTNSYGYT
TRBJ1-1,TRBV5-6,NA,11,few,ASSRRGLTEAF
TRBJ2-5,TRBV15,NA,16,NA,ATSREGGPGLRKETQY